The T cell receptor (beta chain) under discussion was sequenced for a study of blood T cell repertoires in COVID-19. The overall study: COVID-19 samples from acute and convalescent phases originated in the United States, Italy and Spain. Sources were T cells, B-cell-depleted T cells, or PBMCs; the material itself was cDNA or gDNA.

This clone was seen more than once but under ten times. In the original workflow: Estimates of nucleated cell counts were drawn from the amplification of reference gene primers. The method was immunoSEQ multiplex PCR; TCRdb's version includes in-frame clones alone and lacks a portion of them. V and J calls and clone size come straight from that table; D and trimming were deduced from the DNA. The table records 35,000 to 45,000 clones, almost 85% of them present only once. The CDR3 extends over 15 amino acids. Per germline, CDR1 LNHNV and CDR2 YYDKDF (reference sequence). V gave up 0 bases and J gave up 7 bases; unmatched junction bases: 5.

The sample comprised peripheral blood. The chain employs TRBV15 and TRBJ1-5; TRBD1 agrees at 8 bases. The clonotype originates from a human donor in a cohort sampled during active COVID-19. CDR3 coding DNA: TGTGCCACCAGCAGAGAAAGGCCAGGGGGCCAGCCCCAGCATTTT. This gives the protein CATSRERPGGQPQHF.